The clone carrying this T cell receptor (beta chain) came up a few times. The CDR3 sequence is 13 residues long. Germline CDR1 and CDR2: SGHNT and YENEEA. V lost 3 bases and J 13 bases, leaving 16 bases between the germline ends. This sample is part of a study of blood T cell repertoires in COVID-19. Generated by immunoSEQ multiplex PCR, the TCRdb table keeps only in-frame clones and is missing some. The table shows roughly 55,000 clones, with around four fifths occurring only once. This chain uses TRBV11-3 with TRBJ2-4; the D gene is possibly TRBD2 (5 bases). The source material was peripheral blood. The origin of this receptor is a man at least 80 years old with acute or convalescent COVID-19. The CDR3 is CASSLNRESGQYF. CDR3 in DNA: TGTGCCAGCAGCTTGAATAGGGAGAGTGGGCAGTACTTC.